The text below deals with one T cell receptor (beta chain). These data come from a study of blood T cell repertoires in COVID-19. As for the study in general: The samples span acute and convalescent COVID-19 from the United States, Italy and Spain. In each case, the material was cDNA or gDNA derived from T cells, B-cell-depleted T cells, or PBMCs.

The germline CDR1 and CDR2 sequences are SGHRS and YFSETQ. This CDR3 is 12 amino acids long. V lost 4 bases and J lost 4, with 9 bases in between. Measured with immunoSEQ multiplex PCR; TCRdb has only the in-frame clones, and not every one. Here the sample spans over 120,000 clones, roughly 90% being singletons. The chain employs TRBV5-1 and TRBJ2-7, with TRBD1 as a possible D gene (6 bases). The sample taken for sequencing was peripheral blood. The receptor was isolated from a human donor in a cohort sampled during active COVID-19. The CDR3 region is CASSMTGYEQYF. The CDR3 region has the DNA TGCGCCAGCAGCATGACAGGATACGAGCAGTACTTC.